These T cell receptor beta chains were read from a single sample in a study of blood T cell repertoires in COVID-19. Repertoires were generated with immunoSEQ multiplex PCR, while TCRdb's copy carries only in-frame clones and drops some. The sample has around 380,000 clones, roughly 77% seen once. Sequencing was performed on peripheral blood. These TCRs come from a human donor with acute or convalescent COVID-19. The donor label of this sample is uncertain. Each CDR3 is given with its conserved first and last residue. Each record gives: J gene, V gene, CDR3 protein.

J: TRBJ2-7; V: TRBV28; CDR3: CASRPRQSSYEQYF
J: TRBJ1-4; V: TRBV7-6; CDR3: CASSRKITGGAGEKLFF
J: TRBJ1-2; V: TRBV2; CDR3: CASRGAGGYTF
J: TRBJ1-1; V: TRBV28; CDR3: CASESSTEAFF
J: TRBJ2-2; V: TRBV4-1; CDR3: CASSQVTTNTGELFF
J: TRBJ1-3; V: TRBV3-1/TRBV3-2; CDR3: CASSQDRTAPSIYF
J: TRBJ1-3; V: TRBV28; CDR3: CASSPFGQGISGNTIYF
J: TRBJ2-7; V: TRBV5-1; CDR3: CASSPAAGVYEQYF
J: TRBJ2-5; V: TRBV29-1; CDR3: CSVEEGAQETQYF
J: TRBJ2-1; V: TRBV11-3; CDR3: CASSLRGRGPLNEQFF
J: TRBJ2-1; V: TRBV15; CDR3: CATSRGGNNEQFF
J: TRBJ1-5; V: TRBV6-6; CDR3: CASSSRGGNQPQHF
J: TRBJ1-1; V: TRBV2; CDR3: CASSTTVNTEAFF
J: TRBJ1-1; V: TRBV30; CDR3: CALRIGNSKNTEAFF
J: TRBJ1-1; V: TRBV11-2; CDR3: CASSPQGALTEAFF
J: TRBJ1-1; V: TRBV19; CDR3: CASSPWDRVAEAFF
J: TRBJ1-3; V: TRBV5-5; CDR3: CASSWESGTGRNTIYF
J: TRBJ1-1; V: TRBV13; CDR3: CASSSRDRELNTEAFF
J: TRBJ1-6; V: TRBV6-1; CDR3: CASSEALVRGGAGSPLHF
J: TRBJ2-2; V: TRBV4-2; CDR3: CASSQETGVLTGELFF
J: TRBJ1-1; V: TRBV28; CDR3: CASGTGGTEAFF
J: TRBJ1-6; V: TRBV6-6; CDR3: CASSLQGGNSPLHF
J: TRBJ1-1; V: TRBV28; CDR3: CASRESGGGNTEAFF
J: TRBJ1-1; V: TRBV5-1; CDR3: CASSPGVGYTEAFF
J: TRBJ1-2; V: TRBV6-1; CDR3: CASSERGWGQSNYGYTF
J: TRBJ1-2; V: TRBV27; CDR3: CASSFRAGTGTGYGYTF
J: TRBJ1-2; V: TRBV14; CDR3: CASSPQDRAGYTF
J: TRBJ1-2; V: TRBV6-5; CDR3: CASSFNRVSNYGYTF
J: TRBJ2-1; V: TRBV6-2/TRBV6-3; CDR3: CASSYLGRGNEQFF
J: TRBJ1-4; V: TRBV19; CDR3: CASSMSGNGEKLFF
J: TRBJ2-5; V: TRBV9; CDR3: CASSVETGESLRKRTQYF
J: TRBJ2-1; V: TRBV6-1; CDR3: CASSERDIAGGVEQFF
J: TRBJ1-1; V: TRBV2; CDR3: CARTSGTGRDTEAFF
J: TRBJ2-1; V: TRBV12-3/TRBV12-4; CDR3: CASSFTAAEQFF
J: TRBJ1-2; V: TRBV5-5; CDR3: CASSLAQVYGYTF
J: TRBJ2-5; V: TRBV5-1; CDR3: CASSLAGGQETQYF
J: TRBJ2-2; V: TRBV3-1/TRBV3-2; CDR3: CASSRRDRGGLFSAGELFF
J: TRBJ2-7; V: TRBV7-6; CDR3: CASSFGPSGVNSYEQYF
J: TRBJ2-7; V: TRBV18; CDR3: CASSLMSGGTIYEQYF
J: TRBJ1-4; V: TRBV5-4; CDR3: CASSARAATNEKLFF
J: TRBJ2-7; V: TRBV11-3; CDR3: CASSGTSGEQYF
J: TRBJ1-1; V: TRBV5-5; CDR3: CASSLATVPTEAFF
J: TRBJ2-1; V: TRBV19; CDR3: CASSPDSFTIYNEQFF
J: TRBJ1-5; V: TRBV7-8; CDR3: CASSRQGFQPQHF
J: TRBJ2-3; V: TRBV19; CDR3: CASSIALLGSDTQYF
J: TRBJ1-1; V: TRBV7-9; CDR3: CASSQGQGSFF